A selection of T cell receptor beta chains follows, all from one sample in a study of T cell responses to AZD1222 COVID-19 vaccine. Profiling relied on immunoSEQ multiplex PCR, and the TCRdb table lists in-frame clones only, not all of them. The sample lists roughly 100,000 clones; 90% were seen once. The sequences come from peripheral blood, collected on day 0 of AZD1222 vaccination. Receptors were obtained from an adult in good health. Each CDR3 is given with its conserved first and last residue. The D gene is left open where the match is weak. For some rows the clone size is stated as once, few or many, or as a class when expanded; others skip it.

>NA|NA|TRBJ1-2|TRBV28
TGTGCCAGCAGCCCCCCAGGGCCAGGGCCCTATGGCTACACCTTC
CASSPPGPGPYGYTF
>NA|NA|TRBJ2-5|TRBV6-5
TGTGCCAGCAGTTACGGGGCGGACTACCAAGAGACCCAGTACTTC
CASSYGADYQETQYF
>few|TRBD1|TRBJ1-2|TRBV19
TGTGCCAGTAGTGTCCCCGGGACAGGCTTTGGTGGCTACACCTTC
CASSVPGTGFGGYTF
>NA|TRBD1|TRBJ1-4|TRBV5-6
TGTGCCAGCAGCCTACCGGGACAGGACAATGAAAAACTGTTTTTT
CASSLPGQDNEKLFF
>NA|TRBD2|TRBJ2-5|TRBV7-9
TGTGCCAGCAGCAAGACTAGCGGGAGCCAACCACAAGAGACCCAGTACTTC
CASSKTSGSQPQETQYF
>NA|NA|TRBJ1-6|TRBV5-5
TGTGCCAGCAGCTTGGAGAGCAGGACCCTCAGTACACCCCTCCACTTT
CASSLESRTLSTPLHF
>once|NA|TRBJ2-3|TRBV6-5
TGTGCCAGCAGTCCGACTTCAGATACGCAGTATTTT
CASSPTSDTQYF
>NA|NA|TRBJ1-2|TRBV5-1
TGCGCCAGCAGCTTGGGGGGCACAGAGCGCTATGGCTACACCTTC
CASSLGGTERYGYTF
>NA|NA|TRBJ2-5|TRBV6-5
TGTGCCAGCAGTTACTCGTACATCGGGGGTGAGACCCAGTACTTC
CASSYSYIGGETQYF
>NA|TRBD1|TRBJ2-5|TRBV9
TGTGCCAGCAGCGCGACAGGGATTGCCCAAGAGACCCAGTACTTC
CASSATGIAQETQYF
>NA|TRBD1|TRBJ2-1|TRBV10-3
TGTGCCATCAGTGAGTCGGGACAGGGGGCTTACAATGAGCAGTTCTTC
CAISESGQGAYNEQFF
>NA|NA|TRBJ2-7|TRBV5-1
TGCGCCAGCAGCTTGACGGGCGAGCAGTACTTC
CASSLTGEQYF
>NA|NA|TRBJ1-5|TRBV19
TGTGCCAGTAGTCCGACAGCTAATCAGCCCCAGCATTTT
CASSPTANQPQHF
>NA|NA|TRBJ1-5|TRBV19
TGTGCCAGTAGTATATCAGGTACATCAAGCAATCAGCCCCAGCATTTT
CASSISGTSSNQPQHF
>once|TRBD2|TRBJ2-3|TRBV11-2
TGTGCCAGCAGCTCTCGTGGCGGGGGGGAGGCAGATACGCAGTATTTT
CASSSRGGGEADTQYF
>NA|NA|TRBJ2-5|TRBV12-3/TRBV12-4
TGTGCCAGCAGCTACCAAGAGACCCAGTACTTC
CASSYQETQYF
>once|NA|TRBJ1-1|TRBV19
TGTGCCAGTAGCGGGGGGATGAACACTGAAGCTTTCTTT
CASSGGMNTEAFF